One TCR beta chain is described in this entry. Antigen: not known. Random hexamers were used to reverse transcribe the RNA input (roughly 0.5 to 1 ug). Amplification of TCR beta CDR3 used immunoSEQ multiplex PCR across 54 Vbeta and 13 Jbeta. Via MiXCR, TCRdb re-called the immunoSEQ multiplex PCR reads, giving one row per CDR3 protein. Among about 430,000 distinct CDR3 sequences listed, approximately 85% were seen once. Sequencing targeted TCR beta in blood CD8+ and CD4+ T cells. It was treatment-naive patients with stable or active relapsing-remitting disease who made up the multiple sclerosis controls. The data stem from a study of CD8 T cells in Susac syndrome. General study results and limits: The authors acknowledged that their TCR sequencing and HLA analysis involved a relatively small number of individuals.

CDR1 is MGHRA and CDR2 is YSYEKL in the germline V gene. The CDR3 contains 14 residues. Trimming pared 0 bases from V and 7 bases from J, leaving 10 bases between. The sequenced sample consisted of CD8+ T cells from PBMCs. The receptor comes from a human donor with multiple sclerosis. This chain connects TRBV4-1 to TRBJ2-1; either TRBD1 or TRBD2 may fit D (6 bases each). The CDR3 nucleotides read TGCGCCAGCAGCCAAGATCCGGGGGCGAATGAGCAGTTCTTC. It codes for CASSQDPGANEQFF.